The 16 T cell receptor beta chains in this list originate from one sample, sequenced in a study of cytomegalovirus exposure and HLA in healthy donors. Method: immunoSEQ multiplex PCR; TCRdb's copy keeps in-frame clones and lacks some. The table lists fewer than 120,000 clones, roughly nine tenths of them singletons. Sequencing was carried out using PBMCs. These receptors were obtained from a woman aged 18-35 years in good health and CMV-seronegative.

This clone has only a few counts. The genes are TRBV19 and TRBJ1-6; 7 bases fit TRBD1. The germline V gene encodes CDR1 LNHDA and CDR2 SQIVND (reference sequence). The CDR3 is 15 amino acids. V trimming: 5 bases; J trimming: 9 bases; junction bases outside the gene matches: 10. The CDR3 protein is CASSSTGIAISPLHF. CDR3 nucleotide sequence: TGTGCCAGTAGTTCGACAGGGATTGCCATTTCACCCCTCCACTTT.

CDR3 region: CASMWSPGANYGYTF. The CDR3, as DNA: TGTGCCAGCATGTGGAGTCCAGGGGCGAACTATGGCTACACCTTC. The chain carries TRBV6-1 and TRBJ1-2, with D possibly being TRBD1 (6 bases). The germline V and J ends were trimmed by 7 bases and 2 bases, with 17 bases remaining between them. Germline assignment: CDR1 MNHNS and CDR2 SASEGT. CDR3 size: 15 residues.

The chain has TRBV6-1 and TRBJ2-7; TRBD2 aligns across 14 bases. The ends lost 1 base at V and 1 base at J; junction bases unmatched: 0. CDR1 MNHNS and CDR2 SASEGT come from the germline V gene. This CDR3 contains 16 residues. The CDR3 reads CASSEGTSGGSYEQYF. Here the CDR3 DNA reads TGTGCCAGCAGTGAAGGGACTAGCGGGGGGTCCTACGAGCAGTACTTC.

The chain combines TRBV7-8 with TRBJ1-6; maybe TRBD1 (5 bases). V was clipped by 0 bases and J by 10 bases, with 10 bases between them. The CDR3 totals 14 residues. Germline V lookup: CDR1 SGHVS, CDR2 FQNEAQ. CDR3 region: CASSLAGGMSPLHF. The CDR3 bases are TGTGCCAGCAGCTTAGCGGGGGGTATGTCACCCCTCCACTTT.

CDR3 bases: TGTGCCAGCAGTGAATGGGCCAGGGGGCGAGGCAATCAGCCCCAGCATTTT. This sequence encodes CASSEWARGRGNQPQHF. The chain employs TRBV6-1 and TRBJ1-5; 8 bases match TRBD1. Trimming removed 2 bases from V and 2 bases from J; junction bases left unmatched: 8. Germline V CDR1 and CDR2: MNHNS, SASEGT. This CDR3 has 17 residues.

This CDR3 is CASSDVGGVTDTQYF. CDR3 coding DNA: TGCGCCAGCAGTGATGTGGGAGGGGTCACAGATACGCAGTATTTT. The rearrangement uses TRBV10-2 and TRBJ2-3, with 7 bases identical to TRBD2. V was clipped by 3 bases and J by 2 bases; unmatched bases: 5. CDR1 and CDR2 from the germline V gene are WSHSY and SAAADI. The CDR3 sequence is 15 residues long.

This chain links TRBV4-3 with TRBJ1-2; 9 bases are shared with TRBD1. Trimming removed 0 bases from V and 3 bases from J; junction bases left unmatched: 11. Per germline, CDR1 LGHNA and CDR2 YSLEER. This CDR3 region has 18 residues. The CDR3 spells CASSQDKSGTGIYYGYTF. The DNA of the CDR3 is TGCGCCAGCAGCCAAGATAAATCCGGGACAGGGATTTACTATGGCTACACCTTC.

The rearrangement links TRBV18 to TRBJ2-3, with 7 bases matching TRBD2. V was clipped by 4 bases and J by 0 bases; unmatched bases: 13. This CDR3 region has 18 residues. The germline V gene encodes CDR1 KGHSH and CDR2 LQKENI. The CDR3 region has the DNA TGTGCCAGCTCACTACGAAGAGGGAGGGTATCTAGCACAGATACGCAGTATTTT. Encoded protein: CASSLRRGRVSSTDTQYF.

This chain links TRBV10-2 with TRBJ1-2, with 11 bases identical to TRBD1. CDR1 and CDR2 from the germline V gene are WSHSY and SAAADI. The CDR3 extends over 15 amino acids. The J segment lost 8 bases and the V segment lost 3 bases, leaving 8 bases of the junction unmatched. The CDR3 region has the DNA TGCGCCAGCAGTGATCACGCGGGACAGGGGGAGGGCTACACCTTC. Protein sequence: CASSDHAGQGEGYTF.

This rearrangement joins TRBV6-6 to TRBJ1-5, with 7 nucleotides matching TRBD1. The CDR3 loop spans 15 amino acids. Germline V CDR1 and CDR2: MNHNY, SVGAGI (reference sequence). The trim removed 3 bases at V and 5 bases at J, leaving 7 bases unmatched. The CDR3 DNA follows: TGTGCCAGCAGTTATTATCCAGGGGGGCATCAGCCCCAGCATTTT. Translating gives CASSYYPGGHQPQHF.

The CDR3 spells CASSNIAGAYTGELFF. CDR3 bases: TGTGCCAGCAGTAACATAGCGGGGGCTTACACCGGGGAGCTGTTTTTT. The V call is TRBV27, the J call TRBJ2-2; TRBD2 aligns across 9 bases. Trimming took 5 bases from V and 3 from J; bases not matched to a gene: 7. CDR3 length: 16 amino acids. Germline assignment: CDR1 MNHEY and CDR2 SMNVEV (reference sequence).

CDR3 in amino acids: CASSVGWPSARTNEQFF. CDR3 nucleotide sequence: TGTGCCAGCAGCGTAGGGTGGCCTAGCGCAAGAACCAATGAGCAGTTCTTC. V is TRBV9 and J is TRBJ2-1; D is possibly TRBD2 (6 bases). The germline V and J ends were trimmed by 0 bases and 6 bases, with 19 bases remaining between them. This CDR3 region has 17 residues. Germline CDR1 and CDR2: SGDLS and YYNGEE.

The V and J genes are TRBV9 and TRBJ2-1, with 11 bases aligning to TRBD2. J was trimmed by 0 bases and V by 2 bases; bases with no gene match: 4. The CDR3 contains 17 residues. Germline-derived CDR1 and CDR2 are SGDLS and YYNGEE. The CDR3 DNA reads TGTGCCAGCAGCGTCGGACTAGCGGGCAGCTCCTACAATGAGCAGTTCTTC. It translates to CASSVGLAGSSYNEQFF.

V and J are TRBV19 and TRBJ1-2; 7 nucleotides match TRBD1. With V trimmed by 3 bases and J by 7 bases, 5 bases remained unmatched. The germline gives CDR1 LNHDA, CDR2 SQIVND (reference sequence). This CDR3 has 13 residues. In DNA form, the CDR3 reads TGTGCCAGTAGTATCGGGACAGTTCCTGGCTACACCTTC. This sequence encodes CASSIGTVPGYTF.

The chain has TRBV4-3 and TRBJ2-6; TRBD1 is a possible D gene (5 bases). V lost 0 bases and J 2 bases, leaving 8 bases between the germline ends. The CDR3 consists of 16 residues. CDR1 and CDR2 (germline): LGHNA, YSLEER. The CDR3 DNA follows: TGCGCCAGCAGCCAAGATGCAGGGACTGGGGCCAACGTCCTGACTTTC. Translation gives CASSQDAGTGANVLTF.

V and J are TRBV18 and TRBJ1-3, with D tentatively TRBD1 (5 bases). Germline CDR1 KGHSH, CDR2 LQKENI. The germline V and J ends were trimmed by 2 bases and 7 bases, with 15 bases remaining between them. The CDR3 is made up of 15 amino acids. The CDR3 DNA sequence: TGTGCCAGCTCACCAAAACAGGACCAACCTAACACCATATATTTT. Amino acid sequence: CASSPKQDQPNTIYF.